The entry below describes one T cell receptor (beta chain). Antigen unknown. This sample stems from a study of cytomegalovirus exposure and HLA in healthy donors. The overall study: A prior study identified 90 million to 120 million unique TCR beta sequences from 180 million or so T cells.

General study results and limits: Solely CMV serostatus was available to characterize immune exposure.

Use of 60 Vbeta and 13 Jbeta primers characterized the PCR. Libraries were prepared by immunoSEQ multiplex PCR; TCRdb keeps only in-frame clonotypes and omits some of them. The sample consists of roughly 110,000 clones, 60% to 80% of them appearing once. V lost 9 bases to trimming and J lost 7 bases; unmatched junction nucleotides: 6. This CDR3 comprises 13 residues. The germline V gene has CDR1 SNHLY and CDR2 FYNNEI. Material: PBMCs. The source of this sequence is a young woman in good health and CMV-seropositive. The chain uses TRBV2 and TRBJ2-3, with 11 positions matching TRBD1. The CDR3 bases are TGTGCCAGAGGGACAGGGGGATCGAATACGCAGTATTTT. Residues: CARGTGGSNTQYF.